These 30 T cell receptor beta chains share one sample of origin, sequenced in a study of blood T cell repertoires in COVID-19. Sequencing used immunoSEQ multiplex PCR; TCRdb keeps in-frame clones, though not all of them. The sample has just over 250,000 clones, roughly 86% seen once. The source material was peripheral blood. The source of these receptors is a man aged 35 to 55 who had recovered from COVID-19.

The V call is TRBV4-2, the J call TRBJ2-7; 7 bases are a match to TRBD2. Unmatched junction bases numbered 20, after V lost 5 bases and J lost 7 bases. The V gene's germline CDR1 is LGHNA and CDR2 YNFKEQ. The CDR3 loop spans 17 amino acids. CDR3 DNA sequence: TGTGCCAGCAGCGCCACAACCCGCCCTAGCGGACCATCTGAGCAGTACTTC. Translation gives CASSATTRPSGPSEQYF.

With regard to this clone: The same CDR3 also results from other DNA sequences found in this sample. Here the CDR3 DNA reads TGTGCCAGCAGCTTTGGACAGTACACCGGGGAGCTGTTTTTT. Encoded protein: CASSFGQYTGELFF. J is TRBJ2-2 and V is TRBV11-3, with a weak D call TRBD1 (6 bases). The CDR3 totals 14 residues. Germline CDR1 and CDR2: SGHNT and YENEEA. V gave up 3 bases and J gave up 3 bases, with 8 bases separating them.

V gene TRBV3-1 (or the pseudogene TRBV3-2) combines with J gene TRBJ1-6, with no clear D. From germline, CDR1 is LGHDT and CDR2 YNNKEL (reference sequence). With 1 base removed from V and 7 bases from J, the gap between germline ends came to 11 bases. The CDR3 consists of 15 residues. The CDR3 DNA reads TGTGCCAGCAGCCAAGTTCGCGAACAGAATTCACCCCTCCACTTT. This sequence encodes CASSQVREQNSPLHF.

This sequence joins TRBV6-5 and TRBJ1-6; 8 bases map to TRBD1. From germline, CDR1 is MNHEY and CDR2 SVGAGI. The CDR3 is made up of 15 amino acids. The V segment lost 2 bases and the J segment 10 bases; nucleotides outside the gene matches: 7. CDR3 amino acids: CASSYGQGAGSPLHF. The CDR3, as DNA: TGTGCCAGCAGTTACGGACAGGGAGCGGGCTCACCCCTCCACTTT.

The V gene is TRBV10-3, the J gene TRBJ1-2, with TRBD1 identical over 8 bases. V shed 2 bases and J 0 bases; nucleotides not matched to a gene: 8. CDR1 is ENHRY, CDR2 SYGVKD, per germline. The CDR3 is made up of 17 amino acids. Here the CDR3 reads CAISEPGQGFSNYGYTF. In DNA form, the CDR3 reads TGTGCCATCAGTGAGCCCGGACAGGGTTTTTCTAACTATGGCTACACCTTC.

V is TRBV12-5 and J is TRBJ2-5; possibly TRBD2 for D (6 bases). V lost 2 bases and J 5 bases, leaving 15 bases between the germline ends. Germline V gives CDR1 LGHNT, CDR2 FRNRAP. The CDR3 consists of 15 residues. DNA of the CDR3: TGTGCTAGTGGTTTGCCTGTCTCTAGCGCGGAGACCCAGTACTTC. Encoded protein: CASGLPVSSAETQYF.

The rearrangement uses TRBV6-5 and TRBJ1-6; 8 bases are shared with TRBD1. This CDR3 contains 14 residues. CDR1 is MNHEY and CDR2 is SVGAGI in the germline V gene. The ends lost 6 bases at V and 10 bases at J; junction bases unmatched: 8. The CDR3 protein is CASRPRTGRSPLHF. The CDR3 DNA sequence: TGTGCCAGCAGACCCCGGACAGGGCGATCACCCCTCCACTTT.

The CDR3 sequence is CASSGDSGGAAKNIQYF. The CDR3, as DNA: TGTGCCAGCAGCGGAGATAGCGGGGGGGCGGCCAAAAACATTCAGTACTTC. This chain connects TRBV9 to TRBJ2-4; 11 bases map to TRBD2. The J segment lost 1 base and the V segment lost 3 bases, leaving 6 bases of the junction unmatched. Germline CDR1 reads SGDLS; CDR2 reads YYNGEE. The CDR3 is 17 amino acids.

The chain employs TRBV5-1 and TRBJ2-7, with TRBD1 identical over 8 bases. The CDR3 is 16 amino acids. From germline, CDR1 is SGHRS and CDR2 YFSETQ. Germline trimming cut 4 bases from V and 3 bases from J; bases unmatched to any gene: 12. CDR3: CASSVTQGDNGYEQYF. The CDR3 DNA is TGCGCCAGCAGCGTCACACAGGGGGATAATGGCTACGAGCAGTACTTC.

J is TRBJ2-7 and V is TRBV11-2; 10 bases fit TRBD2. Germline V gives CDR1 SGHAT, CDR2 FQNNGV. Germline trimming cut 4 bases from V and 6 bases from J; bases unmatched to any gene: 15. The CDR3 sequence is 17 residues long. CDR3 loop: CASSWGLTSGTGVEQYF. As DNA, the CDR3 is TGTGCCAGCAGCTGGGGATTAACTAGCGGGACGGGGGTCGAGCAGTACTTC. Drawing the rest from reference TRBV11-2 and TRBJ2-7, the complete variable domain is EAGVAQSPRYKIIEKRQSVAFWCNPISGHATLYWYQQILGQGPKLLIQFQNNGVVDDSQLPKDRFSAERLKGVDSTLKIQPAKLEDSAVYLCASSWGLTSGTGVEQYFGPGTRLTVT.

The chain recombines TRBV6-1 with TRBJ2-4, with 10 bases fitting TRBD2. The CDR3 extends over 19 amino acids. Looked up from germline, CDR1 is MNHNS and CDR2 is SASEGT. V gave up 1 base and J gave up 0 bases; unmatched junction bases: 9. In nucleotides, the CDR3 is TGTGCCAGCAGTGAAGGTCCAGCGGGGGGGACCTTAGCCAAAAACATTCAGTACTTC. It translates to CASSEGPAGGTLAKNIQYF.

CDR3 in amino acids: CAISDQGVAYEQYF. Here the CDR3 DNA reads TGTGCCATCAGTGATCAGGGGGTTGCCTACGAGCAGTACTTC. The rearrangement links TRBV10-3 to TRBJ2-7; 7 bases map to TRBD1. The trim removed 3 bases at V and 2 bases at J, leaving 4 bases unmatched. This CDR3 has 14 amino acids. Germline lookup yields CDR1 ENHRY and CDR2 SYGVKD.

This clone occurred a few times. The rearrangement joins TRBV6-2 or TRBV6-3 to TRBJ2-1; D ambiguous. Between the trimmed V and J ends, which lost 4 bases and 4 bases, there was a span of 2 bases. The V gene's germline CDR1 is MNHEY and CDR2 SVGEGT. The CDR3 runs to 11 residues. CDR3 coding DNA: TGTGCCAGCAGTTTATACAATGAGCAGTTCTTC. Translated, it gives CASSLYNEQFF.

The CDR3 nucleotides are TGTGCCAGCAGCCAAGAGGAGTGGCATCGGCTAGCGGGAGTAGGTTACGAGCAGTACTTC. It translates to CASSQEEWHRLAGVGYEQYF. The J gene is TRBJ2-7, the V gene TRBV3-1 (or the pseudogene TRBV3-2); 10 bases match TRBD2. Germline loops: CDR1 LGHDT, CDR2 YNNKEL (reference sequence). The trim removed 0 bases at V and 4 bases at J, leaving 18 bases unmatched. This CDR3 has 20 residues.

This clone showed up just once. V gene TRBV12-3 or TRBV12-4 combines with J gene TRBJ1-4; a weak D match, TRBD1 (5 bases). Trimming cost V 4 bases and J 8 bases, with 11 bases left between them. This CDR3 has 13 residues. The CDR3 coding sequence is TGTGCCAGCAGTTCGCGGGGGAAAGAAAAACTGTTTTTT. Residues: CASSSRGKEKLFF.

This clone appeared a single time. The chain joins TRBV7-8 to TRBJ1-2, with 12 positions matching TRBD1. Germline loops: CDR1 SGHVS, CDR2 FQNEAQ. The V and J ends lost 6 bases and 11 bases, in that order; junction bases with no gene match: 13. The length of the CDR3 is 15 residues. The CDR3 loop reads CASSVSWDRGQVYTF. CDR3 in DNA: TGTGCCAGCAGTGTCTCATGGGACAGGGGGCAGGTGTACACCTTC. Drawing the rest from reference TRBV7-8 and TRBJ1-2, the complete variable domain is GAGVSQSPRYKVAKRGQDVALRCDPISGHVSLFWYQQALGQGPEFLTYFQNEAQLDKSGLPSDRFFAERPEGSVSTLKIQRTQQEDSAVYLCASSVSWDRGQVYTFGSGTRLTVV.

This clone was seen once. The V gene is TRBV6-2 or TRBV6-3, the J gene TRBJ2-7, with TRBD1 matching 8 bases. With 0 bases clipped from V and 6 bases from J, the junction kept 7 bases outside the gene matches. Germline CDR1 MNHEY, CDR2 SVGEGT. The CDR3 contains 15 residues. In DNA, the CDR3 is TGTGCCAGCAGTTACTCGCAGGGGGCGACGGGCGAGCAGTACTTC. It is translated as CASSYSQGATGEQYF.

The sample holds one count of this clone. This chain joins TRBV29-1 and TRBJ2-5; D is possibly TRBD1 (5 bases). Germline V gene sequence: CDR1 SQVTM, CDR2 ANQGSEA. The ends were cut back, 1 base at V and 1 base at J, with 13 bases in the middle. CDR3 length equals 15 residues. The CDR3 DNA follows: TGCAGCGTTGAAGTGTCAGGGTTTGGCCAAGAGACCCAGTACTTC. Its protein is CSVEVSGFGQETQYF.

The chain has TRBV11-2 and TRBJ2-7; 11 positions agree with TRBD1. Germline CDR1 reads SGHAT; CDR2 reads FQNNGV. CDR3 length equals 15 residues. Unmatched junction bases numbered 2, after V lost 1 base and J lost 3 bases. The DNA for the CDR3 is TGTGCCAGCAGCTTAGGCGGGACAGGGGGCTACGAGCAGTACTTC. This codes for CASSLGGTGGYEQYF.

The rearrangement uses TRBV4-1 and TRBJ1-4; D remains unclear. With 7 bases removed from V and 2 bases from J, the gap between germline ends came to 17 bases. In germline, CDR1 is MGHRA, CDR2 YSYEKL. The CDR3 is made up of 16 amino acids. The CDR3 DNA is TGCGCCAGCACCCAGACCCTCGGGTCGACTAATGAAAAACTGTTTTTT. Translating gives CASTQTLGSTNEKLFF.

CDR3 protein: CSVEGPGSGNTIYF. In DNA, the CDR3 is TGCAGCGTTGAGGGCCCAGGATCTGGAAACACCATATATTTT. This chain joins TRBV29-1 and TRBJ1-3; D is undetermined. With 3 bases removed from V and 1 base from J, the gap between germline ends came to 10 bases. The CDR3 spans 14 residues. CDR1 SQVTM and CDR2 ANQGSEA come from the germline V gene.

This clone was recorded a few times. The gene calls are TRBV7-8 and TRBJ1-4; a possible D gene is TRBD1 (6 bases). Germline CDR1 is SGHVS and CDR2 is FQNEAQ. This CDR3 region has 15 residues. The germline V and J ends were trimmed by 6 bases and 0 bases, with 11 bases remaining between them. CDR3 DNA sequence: TGTGCCAGCAGACTGGACAGCACAACTAATGAAAAACTGTTTTTT. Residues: CASRLDSTTNEKLFF.

The DNA for the CDR3 is TGTGCCAGCAGCGTAGGCCCTAGCGGGGACAAAGAGACCCAGTACTTC. Protein: CASSVGPSGDKETQYF. V is TRBV9 and J is TRBJ2-5; 9 bases are shared with TRBD2. The CDR3 length is 16 residues. Looked up from germline, CDR1 is SGDLS and CDR2 is YYNGEE. V was clipped by 0 bases and J by 3 bases; unmatched bases: 6.

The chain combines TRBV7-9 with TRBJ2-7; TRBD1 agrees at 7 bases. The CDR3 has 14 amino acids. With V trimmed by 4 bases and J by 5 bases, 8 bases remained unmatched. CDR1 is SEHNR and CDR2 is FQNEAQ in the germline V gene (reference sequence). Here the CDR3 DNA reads TGTGCCAGCAGCTCTTCGACAGGGTACGACGAGCAGTACTTC. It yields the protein CASSSSTGYDEQYF.

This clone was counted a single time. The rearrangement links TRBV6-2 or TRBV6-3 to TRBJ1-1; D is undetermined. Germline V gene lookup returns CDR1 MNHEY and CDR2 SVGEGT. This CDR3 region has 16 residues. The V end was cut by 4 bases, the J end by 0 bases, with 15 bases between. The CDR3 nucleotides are TGTGCCAGCAGTTGGGGAGGGTCCCTCATGAACACTGAAGCTTTCTTT. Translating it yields CASSWGGSLMNTEAFF.

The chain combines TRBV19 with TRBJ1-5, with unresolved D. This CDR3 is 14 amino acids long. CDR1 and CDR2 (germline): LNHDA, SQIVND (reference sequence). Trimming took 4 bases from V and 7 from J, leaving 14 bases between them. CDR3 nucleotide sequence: TGTGCCAGTAGTAACGGGTACGCAGCCCAGCCCCAGCATTTT. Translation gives CASSNGYAAQPQHF. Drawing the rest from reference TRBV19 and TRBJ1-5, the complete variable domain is DGGITQSPKYLFRKEGQNVTLSCEQNLNHDAMYWYRQDPGQGLRLIYYSQIVNDFQKGDIAEGYSVSREKKESFPLTVTSAQKNPTAFYLCASSNGYAAQPQHFGDGTRLSIL.

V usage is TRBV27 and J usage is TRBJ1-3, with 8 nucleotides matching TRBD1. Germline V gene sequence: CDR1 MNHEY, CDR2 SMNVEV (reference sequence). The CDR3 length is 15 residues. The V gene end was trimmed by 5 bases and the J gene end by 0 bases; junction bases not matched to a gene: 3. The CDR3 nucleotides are TGTGCCAGCAGTCCTACAGGGGGCTCTGGAAACACCATATATTTT. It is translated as CASSPTGGSGNTIYF.

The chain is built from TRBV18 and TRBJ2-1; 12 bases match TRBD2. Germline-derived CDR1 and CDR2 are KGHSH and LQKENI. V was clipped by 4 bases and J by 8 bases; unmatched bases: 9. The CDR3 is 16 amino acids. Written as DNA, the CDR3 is TGTGCCAGCTCACTTAAGACTAGCGGGAGATGGTATGAGCAGTTCTTC. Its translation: CASSLKTSGRWYEQFF.

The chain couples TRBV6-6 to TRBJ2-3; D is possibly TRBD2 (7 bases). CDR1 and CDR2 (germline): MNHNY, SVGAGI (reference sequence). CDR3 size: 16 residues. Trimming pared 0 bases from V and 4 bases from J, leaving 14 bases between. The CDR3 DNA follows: TGTGCCAGCAGTTACTCTACAGGGAGGGGCCCAGATACGCAGTATTTT. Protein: CASSYSTGRGPDTQYF.

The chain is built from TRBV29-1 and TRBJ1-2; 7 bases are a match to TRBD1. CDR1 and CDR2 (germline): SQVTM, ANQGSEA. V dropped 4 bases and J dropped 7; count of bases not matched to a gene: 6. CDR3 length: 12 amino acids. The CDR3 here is CSVAEGAGGYTF. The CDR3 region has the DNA TGCAGCGTTGCCGAGGGGGCGGGTGGCTACACCTTC. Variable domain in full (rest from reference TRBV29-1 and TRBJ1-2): SAVISQKPSRDICQRGTSLTIQCQVDSQVTMMFWYRQQPGQSLTLIATANQGSEATYESGFVIDKFPISRPNLTFSTLTVSNMSPEDSSIYLCSVAEGAGGYTFGSGTRLTVV.